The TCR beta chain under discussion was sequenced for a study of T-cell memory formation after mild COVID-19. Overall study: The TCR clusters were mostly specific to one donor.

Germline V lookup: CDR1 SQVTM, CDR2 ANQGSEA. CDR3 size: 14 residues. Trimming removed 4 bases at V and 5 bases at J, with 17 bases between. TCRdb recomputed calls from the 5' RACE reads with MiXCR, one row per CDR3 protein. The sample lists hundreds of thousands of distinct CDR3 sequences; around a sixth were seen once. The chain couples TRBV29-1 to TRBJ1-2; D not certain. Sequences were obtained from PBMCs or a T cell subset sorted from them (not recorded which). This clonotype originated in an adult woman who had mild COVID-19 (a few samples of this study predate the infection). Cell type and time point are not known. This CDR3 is CSVVLAPGFYGYTF. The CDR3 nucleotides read TGCAGCGTTGTCTTAGCGCCGGGATTTTATGGCTACACCTTC.